This T cell receptor beta chain was profiled in a study of identical twins. General study results and limits: Twin pairs' shared out-of-frame alpha sequences were enriched in low generation probability.

MiXCR, applied by TCRdb to the 5' RACE reads, yields one record per CDR3 protein. The sample contains approximately 690,000 distinct CDR3 sequences, 6.1% of which appear only once. The CDR3 runs 13 residues. From germline, CDR1 is DFQATT and CDR2 SNEGSKA (reference sequence). Trimming took 0 bases from V and 4 from J, leaving 8 bases between them. The sample holds many counts of this clonotype. Its antigen is not identified. Each donor (without exception) was a healthy Caucasian. Material: naive T cells sorted from blood. This clonotype was obtained from a man between 18 and 29 years old in good health. The V call is TRBV20-1, the J call TRBJ2-3; weak D call: TRBD2 (5 bases). The CDR3 reads CSARDPGSDTQYF. In DNA form, the CDR3 reads TGCAGTGCTAGAGATCCGGGATCAGATACGCAGTATTTT.